This T cell receptor (beta chain) was found in a study of T cells in Graves' hyperthyroidism and ophthalmopathy. Findings of the study overall: In validation, the model predicted ophthalmopathy. These predictions came a median about 6.2 months before onset. Stable hyperthyroidism and ophthalmopathy were separated using 13 V-J signatures.

Patients were excluded for uncontrolled infection, other autoimmune disease, pregnancy or lactation. PBMCs came from 9 to 10 ml fresh peripheral blood. On this clonotype: Its specificity is unknown.

The TCR beta CDR3 regions underwent amplification using RNA transcripts as the source. During a first-round RT-PCR of the TCR CDR3, the HTBI primer set was used. TCRdb re-called the multiplex PCR reads with MiXCR, one entry per CDR3 protein. The sample has more than 500,000 distinct CDR3 sequences; 15% to 20% are singletons. Per germline, CDR1 SEHNR and CDR2 FQNEAQ (reference sequence). V lost 3 bases to trimming and J lost 8 bases, with 10 bases between them. The CDR3 runs to 13 residues. Specimen: blood. The clonotype comes from a woman aged 25 to 39 with Graves' hyperthyroidism. The chain has TRBV7-9 and TRBJ1-4; D is unclear. The CDR3 region is CASSFNPREKLFF. CDR3 DNA: TGTGCCAGCAGCTTTAACCCGAGAGAAAAACTGTTTTTT.